This T cell receptor beta chain was sequenced in a study of cytomegalovirus exposure and HLA in healthy donors. In the study overall: The Caucasian-associated ancestry cluster contained about four fifths of the approximately 400 genotyped donors. Study results and caveats: It emerged from a later analysis that several of the most significant clusters appeared to be linked to common viral pathogens.

Primers for the PCR totalled 60 Vbeta and 13 Jbeta. Sequenced by immunoSEQ multiplex PCR; TCRdb stores in-frame clones only, minus some. The sample yields over 110,000 clones, about 80% seen once. About this clone: What it binds is unknown.

Sequencing was performed on PBMCs. This receptor was identified in a woman aged 55-75 years in good health and CMV-seropositive.

The CDR3 region is CASSLNGRPPYEQYF. The DNA for the CDR3 is TGTGCCAGCAGCTTAAACGGGAGGCCCCCTTACGAGCAGTACTTC. This chain connects TRBV7-2 to TRBJ2-7; TRBD2 matches at 7 bases. The CDR3 totals 15 residues. The germline V gene has CDR1 SGHTA and CDR2 FQGNSA. J was trimmed by 4 bases and V by 2 bases; bases with no gene match: 8.